This TCR beta chain was captured by sequencing in a study of tumor and adjacent non-tumor tissue in lung cancer (dated by TCRdb to the late 2010s). Regarding the complete study: Of the cohort, 12 patients had adenocarcinoma, 2 had squamous cell carcinoma and 1 had small cell lung cancer. The 15 enrolled patients, of whom around 10 were men and 5 were women, were aged roughly 31 to 85 years and were diagnosed with TNM stage I to III disease. A total of approximately 120,000,000 productive TCRbeta reads were generated by sequencing, corresponding to an average of about 4 million reads per sample. The study compared bulk TCRbeta repertoires from lung tumor tissue and matched distant non-tumor lung tissue of about 15 lung cancer patients. Over 25 paired specimens, one tumor and one normal lung sample per patient, were profiled by TCRbeta CDR3 sequencing. Overall results and qualifications from the work: The sequencing platform is not named in the methods, and unique molecular identifiers are not mentioned. Significantly higher TCR diversity was found in younger patients, and higher tumor TCR diversity was associated with shorter overall and disease-free survival. In normal lung, the top 100 clones accounted for a significantly larger cumulative share of the repertoire than in tumor tissue. Tumor tissue showed significantly higher TCR diversity (inverse Simpson) than normal lung tissue, at around 450 vs 150 (P = 0.0075, Mann-Whitney U test). With only around 15 patients in the cohort, the authors noted that larger samples and more detailed clinical data are needed. Peripheral blood was not sequenced, so blood TCRbeta repertoires in these lung cancer patients were not examined.

For this clonotype: Its antigen specificity is not known. Base qualities are not recorded, but no much larger clone differs from it by a single base.

RNA was extracted from bulk unsorted tissue and checked for quality with a NanoDrop ND-1000 and an Agilent 2100. For the normal lung samples, distant non-tumor tissue was collected more than 3 cm away from the tumor edge. The donors were newly diagnosed lung cancer patients admitted for thoracic surgery in China from August to November 2014 who had not received prior chemotherapy. The study excluded patients who had received radiotherapy or chemotherapy before or who had another cancer at the same time. Pieces of surgical tissue measuring roughly 1-2 cm3 were kept in RNAlater solution and stored at -80 degrees C until use. Sequences MNHEY (CDR1) and SVGEGT (CDR2) are obtained from the germline V gene. The V end loses 11 bases and the J end loses 0 bases, and a stretch of 13 bases separates them. From the cysteine through the phenylalanine, the CDR3 covers 13 amino acids. Only CDR3 DNA is held: 39 bases, read in frame from base 1.

Library preparation used multiplex PCR. The sequencing machine was an Illumina HiSeq 2500. TCRbeta libraries were constructed through three rounds of nested PCR with primers (Table S4) according to protocols adapted from ARM-PCR. Before sequencing, PCR products of 200-500 bp were excised from the gel and purified with the QIAquick gel extraction kit. Regarding the original processing steps: Reads were cleaned with Trimmomatic, merged with FLASH into complete CDR3 sequences, and assigned to V(D)J germline segments with MiTCR. Clonal diversity was computed as the inverse Simpson's index with VDJtools. Productive reads were defined as in-frame sequences without a premature stop codon. TCRdb handled the public reads itself, with Q25 trimming in fastp and clone calling in MiXCR, and kept productive beta chains. All rows with the same CDR3 protein become a single entry with the most common DNA and genes. TCRdb, not the original authors, processed these V and J calls. For this sample the table gives 100,000 or so distinct CDR3 sequences, of which over 55% were detected only once. Clones ranked in the top ten supply 15% to 20% of the sample.

The clonotype originates from a man aged 25-45 years with non-small cell lung cancer. The sequenced sample was distant non-tumor lung tissue. The rearrangement joined TRBV6-2 or TRBV6-3 to TRBJ1-1; no confident D gene assignment can be made. The DNA is as follows: TGTGCCTACAGTTATACAATGAACACTGAAGCTTTCTTT. Translation gives CAYSYTMNTEAFF.